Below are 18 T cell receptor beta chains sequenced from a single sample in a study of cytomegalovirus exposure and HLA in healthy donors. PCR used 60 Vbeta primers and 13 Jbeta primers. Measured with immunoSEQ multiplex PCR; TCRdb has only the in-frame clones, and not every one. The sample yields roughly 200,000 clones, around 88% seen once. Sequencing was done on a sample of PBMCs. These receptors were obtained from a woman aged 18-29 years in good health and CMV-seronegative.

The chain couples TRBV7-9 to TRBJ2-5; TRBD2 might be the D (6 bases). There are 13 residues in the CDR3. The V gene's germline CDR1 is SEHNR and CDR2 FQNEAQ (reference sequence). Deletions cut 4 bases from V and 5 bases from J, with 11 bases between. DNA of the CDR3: TGTGCCAGCAGCTCAACTAGCCGTGAGACCCAGTACTTC. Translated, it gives CASSSTSRETQYF.

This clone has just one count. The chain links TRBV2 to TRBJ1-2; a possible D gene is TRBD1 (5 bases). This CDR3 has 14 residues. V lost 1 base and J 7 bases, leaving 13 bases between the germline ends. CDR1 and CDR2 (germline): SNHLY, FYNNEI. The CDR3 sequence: CASSEEGPRGGYTF. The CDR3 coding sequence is TGTGCCAGCAGTGAAGAGGGCCCAAGGGGTGGCTACACCTTC.

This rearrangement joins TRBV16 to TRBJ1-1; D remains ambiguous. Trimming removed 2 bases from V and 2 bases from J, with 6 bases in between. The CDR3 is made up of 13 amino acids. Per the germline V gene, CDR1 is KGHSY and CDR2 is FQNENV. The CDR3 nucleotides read TGTGCCAGCAGCCAAGTCTTTAACACTGAAGCTTTCTTT. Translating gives CASSQVFNTEAFF.

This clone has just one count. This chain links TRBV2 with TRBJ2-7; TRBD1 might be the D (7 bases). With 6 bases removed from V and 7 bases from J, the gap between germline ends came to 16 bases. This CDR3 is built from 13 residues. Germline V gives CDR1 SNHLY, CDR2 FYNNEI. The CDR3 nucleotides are TGTGCCAGCAGAATCTCAGGGGGGAGGGAGCAGTACTTC. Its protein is CASRISGGREQYF.

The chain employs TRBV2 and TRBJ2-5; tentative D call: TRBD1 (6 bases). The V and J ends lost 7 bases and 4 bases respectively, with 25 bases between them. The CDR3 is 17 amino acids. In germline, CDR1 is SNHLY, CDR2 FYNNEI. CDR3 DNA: TGTGCCAGCAAATTTTGGACGCGAAGGGGGTCTGGAGAGACCCAGTACTTC. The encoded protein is CASKFWTRRGSGETQYF.

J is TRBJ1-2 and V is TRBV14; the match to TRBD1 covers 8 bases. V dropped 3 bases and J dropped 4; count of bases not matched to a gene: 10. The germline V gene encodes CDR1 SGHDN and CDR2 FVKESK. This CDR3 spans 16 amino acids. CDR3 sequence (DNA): TGTGCCAGCAGCCACGGAACCGACAGGGGAATCTATGGCTACACCTTC. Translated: CASSHGTDRGIYGYTF.

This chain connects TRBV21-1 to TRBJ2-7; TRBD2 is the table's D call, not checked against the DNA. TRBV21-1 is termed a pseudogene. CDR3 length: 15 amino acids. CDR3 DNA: TGTGCCAGCAGCAATCGGGGAACACTGGGATACGAGCAGTACTTC. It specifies CASSNRGTLGYEQYF.

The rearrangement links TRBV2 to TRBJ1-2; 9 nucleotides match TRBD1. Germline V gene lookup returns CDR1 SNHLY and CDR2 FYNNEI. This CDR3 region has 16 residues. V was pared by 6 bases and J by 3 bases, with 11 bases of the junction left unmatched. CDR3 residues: CASRTLGWDRDYGYTF. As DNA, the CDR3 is TGTGCCAGCAGAACACTAGGATGGGACAGGGACTATGGCTACACCTTC.

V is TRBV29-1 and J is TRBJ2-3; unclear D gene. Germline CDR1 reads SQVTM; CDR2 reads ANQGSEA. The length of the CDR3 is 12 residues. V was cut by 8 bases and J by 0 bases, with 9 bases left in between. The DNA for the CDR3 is TGCAGCCCTACCGATAGCACAGATACGCAGTATTTT. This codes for CSPTDSTDTQYF.

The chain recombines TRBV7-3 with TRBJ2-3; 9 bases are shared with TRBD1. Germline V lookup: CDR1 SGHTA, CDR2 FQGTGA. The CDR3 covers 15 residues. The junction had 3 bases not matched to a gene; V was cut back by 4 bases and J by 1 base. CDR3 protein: CASSSRDRGTDTQYF. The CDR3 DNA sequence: TGTGCCAGCAGCTCCCGGGACAGGGGCACAGATACGCAGTATTTT.

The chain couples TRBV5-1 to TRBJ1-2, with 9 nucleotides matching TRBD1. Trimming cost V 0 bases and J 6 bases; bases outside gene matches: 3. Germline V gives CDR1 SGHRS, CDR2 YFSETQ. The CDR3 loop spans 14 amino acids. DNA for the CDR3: TGCGCCAGCAGCTTGGAGGGACAGGGACATGGCTACACCTTC. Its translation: CASSLEGQGHGYTF.

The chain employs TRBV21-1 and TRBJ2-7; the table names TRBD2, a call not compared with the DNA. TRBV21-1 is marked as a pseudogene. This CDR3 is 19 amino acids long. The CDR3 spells CASSKGATGPGGPSYEQYF. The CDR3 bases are TGTGCCAGCAGCAAAGGCGCGACAGGGCCGGGAGGGCCCTCCTACGAGCAGTACTTC.

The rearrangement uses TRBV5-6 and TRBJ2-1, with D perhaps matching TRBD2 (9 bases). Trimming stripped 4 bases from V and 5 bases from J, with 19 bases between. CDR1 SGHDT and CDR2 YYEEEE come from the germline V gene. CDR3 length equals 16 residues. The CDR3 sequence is CASSQGAGGMHNEQFF. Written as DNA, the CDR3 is TGTGCCAGCAGCCAGGGGGCGGGGGGGATGCACAATGAGCAGTTCTTC.

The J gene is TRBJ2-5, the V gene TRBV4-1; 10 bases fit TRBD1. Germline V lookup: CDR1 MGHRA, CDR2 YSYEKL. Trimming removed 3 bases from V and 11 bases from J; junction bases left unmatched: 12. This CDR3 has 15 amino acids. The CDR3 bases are TGCGCCAGCAGCCACTCCGGGACAGGGGTATGGGAGCAGTACTTC. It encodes CASSHSGTGVWEQYF.

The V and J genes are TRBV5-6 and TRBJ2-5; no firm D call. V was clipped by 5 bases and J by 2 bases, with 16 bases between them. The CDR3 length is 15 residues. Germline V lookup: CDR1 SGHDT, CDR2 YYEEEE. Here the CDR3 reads CASSLRVPRQETQYF. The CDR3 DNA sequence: TGTGCCAGCAGTCTCCGGGTTCCAAGGCAAGAGACCCAGTACTTC.

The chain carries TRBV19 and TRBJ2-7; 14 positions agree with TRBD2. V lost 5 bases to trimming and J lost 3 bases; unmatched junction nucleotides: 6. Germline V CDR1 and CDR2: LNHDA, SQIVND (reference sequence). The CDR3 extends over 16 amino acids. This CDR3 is CASSPPGTSGSYEQYF. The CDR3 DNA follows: TGTGCCAGTAGTCCCCCGGGGACTAGCGGGAGCTACGAGCAGTACTTC.

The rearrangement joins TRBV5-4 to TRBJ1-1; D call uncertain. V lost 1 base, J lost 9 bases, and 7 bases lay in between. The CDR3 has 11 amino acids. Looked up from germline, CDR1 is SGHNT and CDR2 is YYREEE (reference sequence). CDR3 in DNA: TGTGCCAGCAGCTTGTCCGGGAAAGCTTTCTTT. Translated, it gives CASSLSGKAFF. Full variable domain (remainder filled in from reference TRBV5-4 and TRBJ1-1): ETGVTQSPTHLIKTRGQQVTLRCSSQSGHNTVSWYQQALGQGPQFIFQYYREEENGRGNFPPRFSGLQFPNYSSELNVNALELDDSALYLCASSLSGKAFFGQGTRLTVV.

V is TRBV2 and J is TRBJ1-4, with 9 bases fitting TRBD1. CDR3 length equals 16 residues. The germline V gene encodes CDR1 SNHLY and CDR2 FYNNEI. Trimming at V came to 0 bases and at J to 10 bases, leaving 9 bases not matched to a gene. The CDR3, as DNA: TGTGCCAGCAGTGAAGCGAGACAGGGGGGTTCGGGAAAACTGTTTTTT. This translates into CASSEARQGGSGKLFF.